This is a list of T cell receptor beta chains from one sample in a study of blood T cell repertoires in COVID-19. Assay used: immunoSEQ multiplex PCR; TCRdb lists only in-frame clones, some missing. The sample carries about 140,000 clones, roughly 90% recorded once. Sequenced input: peripheral blood. The receptors derive from a man aged 70 or older with acute or convalescent COVID-19. Both conserved end residues are part of each CDR3. The D gene is left open where the match is weak. Not every row has a clone size; where given, it reads once, few, many or a size class.

TRBV24-1	TRBD1	-	TRBJ2-2	TGTGCCACCAGTGGCCCCCTGGGGACAGCAACGGGCGGGGAGCTGTTTTTT	CATSGPLGTATGGELFF
TRBV19	TRBD1	-	TRBJ1-1	TGTGCCAGTAGTATAGAAGGCAGGGGGAGTGAAGCTTTCTTT	CASSIEGRGSEAFF
TRBV7-2	-	-	TRBJ2-7	TGTGCCAGCAGCCCAAAAGCGGGCCTCGAGCAGTACTTC	CASSPKAGLEQYF
TRBV5-5	TRBD2	-	TRBJ2-3	TGTGCCAGCAGCTTTAGCGGGGGCACAGATACGCAGTATTTT	CASSFSGGTDTQYF
TRBV6-6	-	-	TRBJ2-7	TGTGCCAGCAGCACACAGGGCCGCGAGGACGAGCAGTACTTC	CASSTQGREDEQYF
TRBV3-1/TRBV3-2	TRBD1	-	TRBJ2-3	TGTGCCAGCAGGGTACAGGGGGCGACAGATACGCAGTATTTT	CASRVQGATDTQYF
TRBV2	TRBD1	-	TRBJ1-5	TGTGCCAGCAGTCCTGGGACAGGGAATGTAGGGATTCAGCCCCAGCATTTT	CASSPGTGNVGIQPQHF
TRBV27	-	-	TRBJ1-1	TGTGCCAGCAGACCTATCGACAGGAACACTGAAGCTTTCTTT	CASRPIDRNTEAFF
TRBV20-1	-	-	TRBJ1-1	TGCAGTGCTCTCCCGGACACTGAAGCTTTCTTT	CSALPDTEAFF
TRBV24-1	TRBD1	-	TRBJ2-7	TGTGCCACCGCCCGAAAGACAGGGTATCGCTACGAGCAGTACTTC	CATARKTGYRYEQYF
TRBV29-1	-	-	TRBJ2-1	TGCAGCGTTGTCGCGCAGGGAGGAAATGAGCAGTTCTTC	CSVVAQGGNEQFF
TRBV14	-	-	TRBJ2-1	TGTGCCAGCAGCCAAGTTTTGCGCCTAAGCTCCTACAATGAGCAGTTCTTC	CASSQVLRLSSYNEQFF
TRBV6-1	TRBD1	-	TRBJ1-1	TGTGCCAGCAGTGACCCACAGGGGGCGGACACTGAAGCTTTCTTT	CASSDPQGADTEAFF
TRBV2	TRBD1	once	TRBJ2-4	TGTGCCAGCAGTCGTACCGGGACAGGGGTAGCCAAAAACATTCAGTACTTC	CASSRTGTGVAKNIQYF
TRBV6-4	-	-	TRBJ1-2	TGTGCCAGCAGTGACTCGACGGGGGGTATTGGCTACACCTTC	CASSDSTGGIGYTF
TRBV5-1	TRBD1	-	TRBJ1-6	TGCGCCAGCAGCCCAACGGGACAGGGAAATTCACCCCTCCACTTT	CASSPTGQGNSPLHF
TRBV6-5	TRBD1	-	TRBJ2-3	TGTGCCAGCAGTCTCCAAGGGGGCGCGAAAGATACGCAGTATTTT	CASSLQGGAKDTQYF
TRBV7-6	-	once	TRBJ2-1	TGTGCCAGCAGCCAAAGCCCGGCGGGGAATGAGCAGTTCTTC	CASSQSPAGNEQFF
TRBV5-1	TRBD1	-	TRBJ1-6	TGCGCCAGCAGCTTTGGGGACAGGGACAATTCACCCCTCCACTTT	CASSFGDRDNSPLHF
TRBV21-1	-	-	TRBJ2-3	TGTGCCAGCAGCAAAAGGGTGGGGACTAGCCACCCAGATACGCAGTATTTT	CASSKRVGTSHPDTQYF
TRBV5-6	-	few	TRBJ1-2	TGTGCCAGCATAGAGCTCGACAGGTCCTATGGCTACACCTTC	CASIELDRSYGYTF
TRBV7-6	TRBD2	-	TRBJ2-2	TGTGCCAGCAGCTTAGTAGCGGGAGGGACCACCGGGGAGCTGTTTTTT	CASSLVAGGTTGELFF
TRBV2	-	-	TRBJ1-5	TGTGCCAGCAGTGAGGGCAGGGTGGGTCAGCCCCAGCATTTT	CASSEGRVGQPQHF
TRBV2	TRBD1	-	TRBJ1-6	TGTGCCAGCAGTGAAAGCGGACAGGGTGGGGATTCACCCCTCCACTTT	CASSESGQGGDSPLHF
TRBV11-2	TRBD2	-	TRBJ2-7	TGTGCCAGCAGCATAAAGCGGGGGGTCGGCCGAGTCTCCTACGAGCAGTACTTC	CASSIKRGVGRVSYEQYF
TRBV4-1	TRBD1	-	TRBJ1-2	TGCGCCAGCAGCCGGGGACAGGAGGGCTACACCTTC	CASSRGQEGYTF
TRBV29-1	-	-	TRBJ2-1	TGCAGCGTTCTGACAGGGAGGAACAATGAGCAGTTCTTC	CSVLTGRNNEQFF
TRBV10-2	-	-	TRBJ1-6	TGCGCCAGCAGTGACGGGGGGTTGTCCTATAATTCACCCCTCCACTTT	CASSDGGLSYNSPLHF
TRBV3-1/TRBV3-2	TRBD2	-	TRBJ2-7	TGTGCCAGCAGCCCCCGTTCTAGCGGTTCCTACGAGCAGTACTTC	CASSPRSSGSYEQYF
TRBV28	TRBD1	-	TRBJ1-1	TGTGCCAGCAGGGCAGGGGGGATGAACACTGAAGCTTTCTTT	CASRAGGMNTEAFF
TRBV3-1/TRBV3-2	-	-	TRBJ2-3	TGTGCCAGCAGCCCCTCGAGAGATACGCAGTATTTT	CASSPSRDTQYF
TRBV5-1	-	-	TRBJ2-5	TGCGCCAGCAGCTTGGGCGGGGGCGAGACCCAGTACTTC	CASSLGGGETQYF
TRBV5-1	-	-	TRBJ2-1	TGCGCCAGCAGCTTGGACCAGGGAAATGAGCAGTTCTTC	CASSLDQGNEQFF
TRBV28	-	-	TRBJ1-1	TGTGCCAGCAGCCCTCGGGGTAGGCACACTGAAGCTTTCTTT	CASSPRGRHTEAFF
TRBV29-1	-	-	TRBJ2-7	TGCAGCGTTGGGGGGGATACCTACGAGCAGTACTTC	CSVGGDTYEQYF
TRBV19	TRBD1	-	TRBJ2-2	TGTGCCAGTAGTATCCCATTGGGACAGGGGAGGAACGGGGAGCTGTTTTTT	CASSIPLGQGRNGELFF
TRBV5-1	TRBD1	-	TRBJ1-1	TGCGCCAGCAGTGGGACAGCAGACATGAACACTGAAGCTTTCTTT	CASSGTADMNTEAFF
TRBV11-2	TRBD1	-	TRBJ2-3	TGTGCCAGCAGCTTACCATTTAGACAGGGCGGCACAGATACGCAGTATTTT	CASSLPFRQGGTDTQYF
TRBV5-1	TRBD1	-	TRBJ1-4	TGCGCCAGCAGCCCGGAGGGACAGGCCTCGCGAAAACTGTTTTTT	CASSPEGQASRKLFF
TRBV5-1	TRBD1	-	TRBJ1-6	TGCGCCAGCAGCGCCGGGACAGGGGGTTCACCCCTCCACTTT	CASSAGTGGSPLHF
TRBV6-4	TRBD1	-	TRBJ1-2	TGTGCCAGTCCGGGACAGGGGTCCGATGGCTACACCTTC	CASPGQGSDGYTF
TRBV10-3	TRBD2	-	TRBJ2-1	TGTGCCATCAGTGAGCCGCAGCGGGGGGGCCTTCCTGAGCAGTTCTTC	CAISEPQRGGLPEQFF
TRBV21-1	-	-	TRBJ2-3	TGTGCCAGCAGCAAAGTTAAAGCGGGAGACCCAGATACGCAGTATTTT	CASSKVKAGDPDTQYF
TRBV7-2	-	-	TRBJ2-7	TGTGCCAGCAGCTTACAAGCAGGCAACCTTGTGGAGCAGTACTTC	CASSLQAGNLVEQYF
TRBV6-6	-	-	TRBJ1-6	TGTGCCAGCAGTAACCCAGGGCTTAATTCACCCCTCCACTTT	CASSNPGLNSPLHF
TRBV28	TRBD1	-	TRBJ1-2	TGTGCCAGCAGCCTTACCATGGGACAGGGGATTGGCTACACCTTC	CASSLTMGQGIGYTF
TRBV27	-	-	TRBJ1-1	TGTGCAACGAAATGGGGCAGTTTCGGGAACACTGAAGCTTTCTTT	CATKWGSFGNTEAFF
TRBV5-6	-	-	TRBJ1-2	TGTGCCAGCAGCTTAAGGGGTTCTGCCTATGGCTACACCTTC	CASSLRGSAYGYTF
TRBV5-4	-	-	TRBJ2-1	TGTGCCAGCAGCTTGGGTAGATTAAGCTCCTACAATGAGCAGTTCTTC	CASSLGRLSSYNEQFF
TRBV20-1	-	few	TRBJ1-2	TGCAGTGCTTCTACAGTCTACACCTTC	CSASTVYTF
TRBV5-4	-	-	TRBJ2-7	TGTGCCAGCAGCTTAGTCCAGCGGCCCTACGAGCAGTACTTC	CASSLVQRPYEQYF
TRBV2	-	-	TRBJ2-7	TGTGCCAGCAGCGTTAGACACGTAAACGAGCAGTACTTC	CASSVRHVNEQYF
TRBV18	-	-	TRBJ1-3	TGTGCCAGCTCACCGATTACAGGGTCTGACACCATATATTTT	CASSPITGSDTIYF
TRBV7-2	-	-	TRBJ2-1	TGTGCCAGCAGCTTAGGGCGGCGGGGCTACAATGAGCAGTTCTTC	CASSLGRRGYNEQFF
TRBV11-1	TRBD2	-	TRBJ2-1	TGTGCCAGCAGCTTAGCCAGGACTAGCGGGGGCAATGAGCAGTTCTTC	CASSLARTSGGNEQFF